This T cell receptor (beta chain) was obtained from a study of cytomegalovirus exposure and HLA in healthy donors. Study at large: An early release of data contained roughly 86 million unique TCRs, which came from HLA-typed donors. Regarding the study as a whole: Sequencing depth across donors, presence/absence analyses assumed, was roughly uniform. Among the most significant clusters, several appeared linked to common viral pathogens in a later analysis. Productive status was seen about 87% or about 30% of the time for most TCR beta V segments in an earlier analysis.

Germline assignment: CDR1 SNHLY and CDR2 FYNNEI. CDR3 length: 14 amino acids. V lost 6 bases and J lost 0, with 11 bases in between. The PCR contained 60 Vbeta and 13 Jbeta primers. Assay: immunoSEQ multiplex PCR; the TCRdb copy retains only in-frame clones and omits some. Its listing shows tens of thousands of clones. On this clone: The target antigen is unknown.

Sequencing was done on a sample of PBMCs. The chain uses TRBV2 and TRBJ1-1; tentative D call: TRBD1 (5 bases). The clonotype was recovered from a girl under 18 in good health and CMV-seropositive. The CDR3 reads CASRPDRLNTEAFF. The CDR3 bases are TGTGCCAGCAGACCCGACAGACTGAACACTGAAGCTTTCTTT.